Presented here are 28 T cell receptor beta chains from one specimen sequenced in a study of CD8 T cells in Susac syndrome (dated by TCRdb to about 2019). Receptor amplification or capture employed the immunoSEQ multiplex PCR assay. RNA was extracted using the RNeasy kit, and about 0.45 to 1 microgram was reverse transcribed with random hexamers. The public reads were quality trimmed at Q25 with fastp and then assembled into clones with MiXCR by TCRdb, keeping productive beta chains. Every distinct CDR3 protein forms one entry, paired with its most common genes and DNA. For this sample there are around 81,000 distinct CDR3 sequences; 90% to 95% appear just once. The ten largest clones add up to roughly 1% of the sample. Sequenced sample: CD8+ T cells from PBMCs. The receptor set was obtained from a human donor with Susac syndrome.

This chain uses TRBV9 with TRBJ2-1; possible D gene TRBD2, 6 bases. The germline gives CDR1 SGDLS, CDR2 YYNGEE. Trimming pared 2 bases from V and 10 bases from J, leaving 16 bases between. The CDR3 is 14 amino acids. CDR3 coding DNA: TGTGCCAGCAGCGTGGAGGGCCCCCCCCGAGAGCAGTTCTTC. Translation gives CASSVEGPPREQFF.

This clonotype was recorded once. The CDR3 is CASSLLGGYQETQYF. CDR3 in DNA: TGTGCCAGCAGTTTACTTGGGGGGTACCAAGAGACCCAGTACTTC. V and J are TRBV27 and TRBJ2-5; TRBD2 is a possible D gene (6 bases). Looked up from germline, CDR1 is MNHEY and CDR2 is SMNVEV (reference sequence). The CDR3 extends over 15 amino acids. Trimming removed 2 bases from V and 0 bases from J, with 10 bases in between.

The gene calls are TRBV15 and TRBJ2-3; D perhaps matches TRBD2 (7 bases). The V and J ends lost 8 bases and 2 bases respectively, with 17 bases between them. The CDR3 consists of 15 residues. Germline V CDR1 and CDR2: LNHNV, YYDKDF (reference sequence). The DNA of the CDR3 is TGTGCCACCTCGATGGGGGGGCGACCCACAGATACGCAGTATTTT. Protein sequence: CATSMGGRPTDTQYF.

V gene TRBV28 combines with J gene TRBJ1-2, with D uncertain. Germline CDR1 is MDHEN and CDR2 is SYDVKM. The CDR3 consists of 15 residues. V was pared by 1 base and J by 6 bases, with 15 bases between. The CDR3 is CASSLLKEGMHGYTF. CDR3 in DNA: TGTGCCAGCAGTTTATTGAAGGAGGGAATGCATGGCTACACCTTC.

This clonotype was seen once. The chain joins TRBV15 to TRBJ2-3; 10 positions agree with TRBD2. The germline V gene has CDR1 LNHNV and CDR2 YYDKDF (reference sequence). After removal of 1 base from V and 2 bases from J, the junction contained 3 bases not matched to a gene. The CDR3 loop spans 16 amino acids. CDR3 sequence (DNA): TGTGCCACCAGCAGAGGTAGCGGGAGGCCCACAGATACGCAGTATTTT. It translates to CATSRGSGRPTDTQYF.

This chain links TRBV4-2 with TRBJ2-3, with 7 bases matching TRBD1. CDR3 length: 16 amino acids. Looked up from germline, CDR1 is LGHNA and CDR2 is YNFKEQ. V lost 0 bases to trimming and J lost 10 bases; unmatched junction nucleotides: 13. CDR3 sequence: CASSQDNYNRGFAQYF. The CDR3 bases are TGTGCCAGCAGCCAAGATAATTACAACAGGGGATTTGCGCAGTATTTT.

The chain recombines TRBV4-3 with TRBJ2-3; tentative D call: TRBD1 (6 bases). The V end lost 6 bases, the J end lost 2 bases, and 12 bases lay between the germline ends. The V gene's germline CDR1 is LGHNA and CDR2 YSLEER. This CDR3 comprises 14 residues. This CDR3 is CASSYDRITDTQYF. The CDR3 region has the DNA TGCGCCAGCAGTTACGACAGGATCACAGATACGCAGTATTTT.

V usage is TRBV5-4 and J usage is TRBJ2-7; D is possibly TRBD1 (6 bases). Trimming left V 0 bases short and J 2 bases short, with 12 bases between. CDR1 SGHNT and CDR2 YYREEE come from the germline V gene (reference sequence). CDR3 length equals 15 residues. CDR3 region: CASSLDRAAAYEQYF. The CDR3 coding sequence is TGTGCCAGCAGCTTGGACAGGGCGGCGGCCTACGAGCAGTACTTC.

The chain carries TRBV9 and TRBJ2-5, with TRBD2 as a possible D gene (6 bases). This CDR3 has 14 residues. Germline V gene lookup returns CDR1 SGDLS and CDR2 YYNGEE. V was shortened by 2 bases and J by 1 base, with 9 bases between the two germline ends. CDR3 region: CASSVFGGQETQYF. In nucleotides, the CDR3 is TGTGCCAGCAGCGTCTTCGGGGGCCAAGAGACCCAGTACTTC.

J is TRBJ1-2 and V is TRBV7-9; 12 bases are a match to TRBD1. The CDR3 sequence is 18 residues long. Germline V gene lookup returns CDR1 SEHNR and CDR2 FQNEAQ (reference sequence). V dropped 4 bases and J dropped 4; count of bases not matched to a gene: 13. The DNA for the CDR3 is TGTGCCAGCAGCTCTAAAGGTGGGACAGGGGGCGCCGGCTATGGCTACACCTTC. Translation: CASSSKGGTGGAGYGYTF.

The V call is TRBV7-9, the J call TRBJ2-4; D not resolved. The V gene's germline CDR1 is SEHNR and CDR2 FQNEAQ (reference sequence). The CDR3 sequence is 14 residues long. Trimming took off 5 bases at V and 4 bases at J, with 12 bases between the two ends. CDR3 DNA: TGTGCCAGCAGCCCTGCGGTGACAAAAAACATTCAGTACTTC. This codes for CASSPAVTKNIQYF.

This clonotype was seen once. This sequence joins TRBV27 and TRBJ2-7; 15 bases map to TRBD2. The trim removed 5 bases at V and 6 bases at J, leaving 8 bases unmatched. Germline V CDR1 and CDR2: MNHEY, SMNVEV (reference sequence). The CDR3 has 16 amino acids. The CDR3 here is CASSVSGTSGRFEQYF. In DNA form, the CDR3 reads TGTGCCAGCAGTGTCTCTGGGACTAGCGGGAGGTTCGAGCAGTACTTC.

The chain couples TRBV11-3 to TRBJ2-3; weak D call: TRBD1 (5 bases). Germline CDR1 reads SGHNT; CDR2 reads YENEEA. CDR3 length: 14 amino acids. Deletions cut 5 bases from V and 4 bases from J, with 13 bases between. The CDR3 reads CASSPTKQADTQYF. For the CDR3, the DNA is TGTGCCAGCAGCCCGACAAAACAGGCAGATACGCAGTATTTT.

The CDR3 DNA sequence: TGTGCCAGCAGCTTGGTCCGACAGGGTCGAGCCAAAAACATTCAGTACTTC. This sequence encodes CASSLVRQGRAKNIQYF. The chain couples TRBV7-9 to TRBJ2-4; TRBD1 matches at 7 bases. This CDR3 region has 17 residues. The germline V gene has CDR1 SEHNR and CDR2 FQNEAQ (reference sequence). V lost 3 bases, J lost 0 bases, and 8 bases stayed unmatched.

Here the CDR3 reads CASSLGLGASGTSYEQYF. The CDR3, as DNA: TGCGCCAGCAGCTTGGGGCTCGGGGCTAGCGGGACCTCCTACGAGCAGTACTTC. The gene calls are TRBV5-1 and TRBJ2-7; 9 bases map to TRBD2. Germline V gives CDR1 SGHRS, CDR2 YFSETQ. The V gene end was trimmed by 0 bases and the J gene end by 0 bases; junction bases not matched to a gene: 10. This CDR3 contains 18 residues.

CDR3 in DNA: TGTGCCAACGGACTAGCGCAAGCCTACAATGAGCAGTTCTTC. Amino acids: CANGLAQAYNEQFF. The V and J genes are TRBV6-1 and TRBJ2-1; TRBD2 matches at 9 bases. V shed 10 bases and J 2 bases; nucleotides not matched to a gene: 6. CDR1 is MNHNS, CDR2 SASEGT, per germline. The CDR3 runs 14 residues.

This clonotype has only one observation. The J gene is TRBJ2-7, the V gene TRBV5-6; the D gene could be TRBD1 or TRBD2 (6 bases each). The V end lost 1 base, the J end lost 3 bases, and 14 bases lay between the germline ends. This CDR3 has 15 amino acids. Per the germline V gene, CDR1 is SGHDT and CDR2 is YYEEEE. CDR3 coding DNA: TGTGCCAGCAGCTTGTTCTCGGGGGCAGGCTACGAGCAGTACTTC. It codes for CASSLFSGAGYEQYF. The variable domain in full, with the rest retrieved from reference TRBV5-6 and TRBJ2-7, is DAGVTQSPTHLIKTRGQQVTLRCSPKSGHDTVSWYQQALGQGPQFIFQYYEEEERQRGNFPDRFSGHQFPNYSSELNVNALLLGDSALYLCASSLFSGAGYEQYFGPGTRLTVT.

The chain uses TRBV30 and TRBJ2-7; D remains ambiguous. V lost 0 bases, J lost 5 bases, and 8 bases lay in between. Germline V lookup: CDR1 GTSNPN, CDR2 SVGIG (reference sequence). This CDR3 comprises 12 residues. CDR3 in DNA: TGTGCCTGGAGTGTAAATAATCACGAGCAGTACTTC. The encoded protein is CAWSVNNHEQYF.

The chain has TRBV5-6 and TRBJ1-6; D call uncertain. The V gene's germline CDR1 is SGHDT and CDR2 YYEEEE. The CDR3 sequence is 12 residues long. With 2 bases removed from V and 7 bases from J, the gap between germline ends came to 4 bases. CDR3: CASSLGNSPLHF. The CDR3 bases are TGTGCCAGCAGCTTAGGGAATTCACCCCTCCACTTT.

This clonotype was recorded once. This rearrangement joins TRBV12-3 or TRBV12-4 to TRBJ2-3, with D possibly being TRBD2 (6 bases). This CDR3 spans 13 amino acids. Trimming stripped 4 bases from V and 11 bases from J, with 16 bases between. In DNA, the CDR3 is TGTGCCAGCAGTTCTGAGGCGACTAGGCGGCAGTATTTT. Amino acid sequence: CASSSEATRRQYF.

The chain is built from TRBV2 and TRBJ1-5; no reliable D call. CDR1 and CDR2 (germline): SNHLY, FYNNEI. V was pared by 8 bases and J by 5 bases, with 10 bases between. There are 12 residues in the CDR3. DNA for the CDR3: TGTGCCAGCGGATTCGGCGATCAGCCCCAGCATTTT. This gives the protein CASGFGDQPQHF.

The chain links TRBV2 to TRBJ1-4; D remains unclear. V was cut by 7 bases and J by 4 bases, with 10 bases left in between. The CDR3 contains 13 residues. The germline gives CDR1 SNHLY, CDR2 FYNNEI. CDR3 sequence reads: CASMTRFNEKLFF. The CDR3 DNA reads as TGTGCCAGCATGACACGGTTTAATGAAAAACTGTTTTTT.

This chain's CDR3 is CSARGLIAGGPRPYEQYF. The CDR3, as DNA: TGCAGTGCTAGAGGGTTGATAGCGGGGGGCCCACGACCCTACGAGCAGTACTTC. The chain combines TRBV20-1 with TRBJ2-7, with 10 positions matching TRBD2. Germline trimming cut 1 base from V and 2 bases from J; bases unmatched to any gene: 14. This CDR3 region has 18 residues. Per the germline V gene, CDR1 is DFQATT and CDR2 is SNEGSKA (reference sequence).

The chain employs TRBV6-5 and TRBJ2-1; D remains ambiguous. The ends were cut back, 0 bases at V and 8 bases at J, with 17 bases in the middle. The CDR3 contains 16 residues. Germline CDR1 MNHEY, CDR2 SVGAGI. This CDR3 reads CASSYSKGLGMDEQFF. CDR3 DNA sequence: TGTGCCAGCAGTTACTCGAAAGGGTTAGGTATGGATGAGCAGTTCTTC.

The V and J genes are TRBV25-1 and TRBJ2-4, with TRBD2 as a possible D gene (5 bases). This CDR3 spans 16 amino acids. CDR1 and CDR2 from the germline V gene are MGHDK and SYGVNS. The V end was cut by 6 bases, the J end by 5 bases, with 20 bases between. As DNA, the CDR3 is TGTGCCAGCAGCGCTACCGGGGTCTACGTCCAAAACATTCAGTACTTC. Amino acid sequence: CASSATGVYVQNIQYF.

This clonotype was recorded only once. This chain joins TRBV18 and TRBJ2-3, with D unclear. V lost 1 base to trimming and J lost 2 bases, with 10 bases between them. Germline-derived CDR1 and CDR2 are KGHSH and LQKENI. The length of the CDR3 is 15 residues. The CDR3 here is CASSPQESDTDTQYF. The CDR3 DNA reads as TGTGCCAGCTCACCACAAGAGAGCGACACAGATACGCAGTATTTT.

This chain joins TRBV27 and TRBJ2-3; 9 bases match TRBD1. With 4 bases clipped from V and 1 base from J, the junction kept 0 bases outside the gene matches. The CDR3 runs 14 residues. Germline V lookup: CDR1 MNHEY, CDR2 SMNVEV (reference sequence). CDR3 sequence: CASSYRGRTDTQYF. As DNA, the CDR3 is TGTGCCAGCAGTTACAGGGGGCGCACAGATACGCAGTATTTT.

The rearrangement joins TRBV11-2 to TRBJ2-7; D is ambiguous. In germline, CDR1 is SGHAT, CDR2 FQNNGV. Trimming took 1 base from V and 3 from J, leaving 10 bases between them. This CDR3 spans 14 amino acids. CDR3 loop: CASSLGLKLYEQYF. The CDR3 bases are TGTGCCAGCAGCTTAGGCCTAAAACTCTACGAGCAGTACTTC.